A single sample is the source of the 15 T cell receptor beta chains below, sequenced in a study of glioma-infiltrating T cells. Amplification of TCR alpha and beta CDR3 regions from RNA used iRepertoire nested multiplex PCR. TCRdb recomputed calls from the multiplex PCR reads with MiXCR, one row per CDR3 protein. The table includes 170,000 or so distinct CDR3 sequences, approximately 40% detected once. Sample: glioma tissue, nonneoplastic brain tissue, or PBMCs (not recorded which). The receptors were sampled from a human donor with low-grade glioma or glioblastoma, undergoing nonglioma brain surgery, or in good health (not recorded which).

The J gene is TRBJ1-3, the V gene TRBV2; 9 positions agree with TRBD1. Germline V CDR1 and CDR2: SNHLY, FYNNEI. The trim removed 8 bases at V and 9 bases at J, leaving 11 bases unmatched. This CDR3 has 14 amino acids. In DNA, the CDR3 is TGTGCCAGCGGGAGGACAGGGGTAATCATCACCATATATTTT. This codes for CASGRTGVIITIYF.

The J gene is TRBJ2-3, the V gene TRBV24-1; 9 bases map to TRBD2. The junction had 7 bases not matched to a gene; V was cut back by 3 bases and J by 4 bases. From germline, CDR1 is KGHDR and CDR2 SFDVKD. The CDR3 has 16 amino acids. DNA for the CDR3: TGTGCCACCAGTGATCCTAGCGGGACCGCCGCAGATACGCAGTATTTT. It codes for CATSDPSGTAADTQYF.

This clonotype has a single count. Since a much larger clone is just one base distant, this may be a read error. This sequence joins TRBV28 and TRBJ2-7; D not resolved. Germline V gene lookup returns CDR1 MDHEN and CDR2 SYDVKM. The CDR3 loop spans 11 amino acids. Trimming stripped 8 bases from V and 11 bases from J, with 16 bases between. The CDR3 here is CASGRFGEKYF. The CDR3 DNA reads TGTGCCAGCGGTAGGTTTGGAGAGAAGTACTTC.

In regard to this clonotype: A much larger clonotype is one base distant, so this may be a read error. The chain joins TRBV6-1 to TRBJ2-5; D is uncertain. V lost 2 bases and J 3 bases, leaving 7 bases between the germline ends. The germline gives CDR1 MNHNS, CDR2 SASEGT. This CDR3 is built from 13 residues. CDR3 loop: CASSEHGEETQYF. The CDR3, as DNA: TGTGCCAGCAGTGAACACGGTGAAGAGACCCAGTACTTC.

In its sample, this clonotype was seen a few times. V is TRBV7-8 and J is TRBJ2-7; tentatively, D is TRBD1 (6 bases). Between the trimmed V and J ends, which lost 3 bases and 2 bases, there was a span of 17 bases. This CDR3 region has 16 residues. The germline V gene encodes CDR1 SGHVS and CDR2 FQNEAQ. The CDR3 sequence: CASSLIASGTPYEQYF. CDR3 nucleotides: TGTGCCAGCAGCTTGATTGCGTCCGGGACACCCTACGAGCAGTACTTC.

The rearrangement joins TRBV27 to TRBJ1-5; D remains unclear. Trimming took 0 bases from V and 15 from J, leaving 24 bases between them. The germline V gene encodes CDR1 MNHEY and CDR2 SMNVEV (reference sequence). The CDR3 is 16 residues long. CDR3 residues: CASSLSHSYSNQHRHF. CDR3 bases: TGTGCCAGCAGTTTATCCCACAGTTATAGCAATCAGCACCGGCATTTT.

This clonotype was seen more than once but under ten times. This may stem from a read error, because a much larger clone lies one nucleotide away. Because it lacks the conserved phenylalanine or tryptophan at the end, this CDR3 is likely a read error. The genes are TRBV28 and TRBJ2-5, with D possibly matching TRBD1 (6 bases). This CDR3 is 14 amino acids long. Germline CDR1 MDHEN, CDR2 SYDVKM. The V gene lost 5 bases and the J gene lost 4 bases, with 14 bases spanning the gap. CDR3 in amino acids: CASSGDTRRETQYL. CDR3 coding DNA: TGTGCCAGCAGTGGGGACACAAGGAGAGAGACCCAGTACCTC.

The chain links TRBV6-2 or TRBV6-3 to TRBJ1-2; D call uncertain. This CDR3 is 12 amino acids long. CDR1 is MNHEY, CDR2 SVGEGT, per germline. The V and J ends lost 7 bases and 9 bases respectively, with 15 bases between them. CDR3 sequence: CASTDFKYCYTF. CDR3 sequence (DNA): TGTGCCAGCACGGACTTCAAATATTGCTACACCTTC.

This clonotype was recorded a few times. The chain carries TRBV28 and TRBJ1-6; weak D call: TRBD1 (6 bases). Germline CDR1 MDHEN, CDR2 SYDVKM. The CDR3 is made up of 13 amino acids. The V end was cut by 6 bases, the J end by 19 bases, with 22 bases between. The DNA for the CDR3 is TGTGCCAGCAGCAGGGGCGATAATTCACCCATACACTTT. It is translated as CASSRGDNSPIHF.

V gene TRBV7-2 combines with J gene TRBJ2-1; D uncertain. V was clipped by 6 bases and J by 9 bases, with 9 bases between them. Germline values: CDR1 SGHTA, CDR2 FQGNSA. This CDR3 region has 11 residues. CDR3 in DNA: TGTGCCAGCAGATTAATGGGTGAGCAGTTCTTC. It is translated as CASRLMGEQFF.

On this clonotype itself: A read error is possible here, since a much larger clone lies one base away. This chain's CDR3 is CASRSTPGVEQFF. The CDR3 DNA is TGTGCCAGTAGATCCACCCCGGGGGTTGAGCAGTTCTTC. V usage is TRBV19 and J usage is TRBJ2-1; tentatively, D is TRBD2 (6 bases). In germline, CDR1 is LNHDA, CDR2 SQIVND (reference sequence). This CDR3 comprises 13 residues. V lost 6 bases, J lost 9 bases, and 15 bases lay in between.

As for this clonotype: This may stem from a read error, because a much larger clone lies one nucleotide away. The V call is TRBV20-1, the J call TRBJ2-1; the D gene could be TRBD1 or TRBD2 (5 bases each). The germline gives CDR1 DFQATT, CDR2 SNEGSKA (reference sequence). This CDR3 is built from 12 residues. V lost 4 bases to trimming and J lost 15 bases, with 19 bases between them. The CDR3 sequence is CSATDRDRQRFF. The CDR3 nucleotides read TGCAGTGCTACCGACCGGGACCGCCAGCGGTTCTTC.

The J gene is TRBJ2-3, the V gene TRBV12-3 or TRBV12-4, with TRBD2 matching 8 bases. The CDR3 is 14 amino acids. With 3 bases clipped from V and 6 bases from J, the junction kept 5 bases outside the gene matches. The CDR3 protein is CASSLGAGVDTQYF. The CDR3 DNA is TGTGCCAGCAGTTTGGGAGCGGGAGTGGATACGCAGTATTTT.

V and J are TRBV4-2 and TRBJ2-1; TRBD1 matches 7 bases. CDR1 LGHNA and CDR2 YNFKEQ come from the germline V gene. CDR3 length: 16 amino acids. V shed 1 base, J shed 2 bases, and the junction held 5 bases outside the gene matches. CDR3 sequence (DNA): TGTGCCAGCAGCCAAGCTGACAGGGATCCCTACAATGAGCAGTTCTTC. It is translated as CASSQADRDPYNEQFF.

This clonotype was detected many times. This CDR3 is CASSRQGTDTQYF. In nucleotides, the CDR3 is TGTGCCAGCAGCCGACAGGGAACAGATACGCAGTATTTT. V usage is TRBV6-1 and J usage is TRBJ2-3; 7 bases are a match to TRBD1. CDR1 and CDR2 (germline): MNHNS, SASEGT. The CDR3 has 13 amino acids. V shed 6 bases, J shed 3 bases, and the junction held 3 bases outside the gene matches.